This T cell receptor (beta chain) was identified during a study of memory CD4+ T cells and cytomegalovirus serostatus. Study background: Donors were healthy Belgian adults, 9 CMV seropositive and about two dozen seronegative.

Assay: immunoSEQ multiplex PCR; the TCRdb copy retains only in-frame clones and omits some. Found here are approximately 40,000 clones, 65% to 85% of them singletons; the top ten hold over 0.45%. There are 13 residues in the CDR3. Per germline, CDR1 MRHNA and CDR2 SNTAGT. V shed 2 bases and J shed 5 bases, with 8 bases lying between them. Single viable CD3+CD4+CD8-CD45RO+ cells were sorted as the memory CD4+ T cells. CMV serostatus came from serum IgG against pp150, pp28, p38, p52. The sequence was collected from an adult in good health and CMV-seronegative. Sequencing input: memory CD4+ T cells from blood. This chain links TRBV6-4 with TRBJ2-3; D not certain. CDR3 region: CASSDAWGDTQYF. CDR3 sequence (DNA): TGTGCCAGCAGTGACGCTTGGGGAGATACGCAGTATTTT.